This TCR beta chain was observed in a study of tumor and adjacent non-tumor tissue in lung cancer. Regarding this clonotype: The antigen is undetermined. The germline gene is not matched at one end of the junction; a read error may be the cause.

Study-level findings and limits: Normal lung showed higher cumulative top 100 clone frequency than tumor.

A modified ARM-PCR protocol with three rounds of nested PCR amplified TCRbeta. Using its own MiXCR run on the multiplex PCR reads, TCRdb lists one record per CDR3 protein. The sample lists under 85,000 distinct CDR3 sequences; less than 85% were seen once. This sample's RNA came from whole unsorted tissue. This non-tumor lung sample came from over 3 cm beyond the tumor edge. Newly diagnosed lung cancer patients had thoracic surgery in China, August–late 2014, without prior chemotherapy. The CDR3 has 16 amino acids. Germline CDR1 and CDR2: LGHNA and YNFKEQ. The TCR was taken from a man aged 65 to 79 with non-small cell lung cancer. This chain uses TRBV4-2 with TRBJ2-7; D is possibly TRBD1 or TRBD2 (5 bases each). The specimen sequenced was distant non-tumor lung tissue. As DNA, the CDR3 is TGCGCCAGCAGACCCTCGCTTGGGACGGACTTATACGAGCAGTACTTC. It yields the protein CASRPSLGTDLYEQYF.